This T cell receptor beta chain was documented in a study of shared clonotypes between healthy human individuals. This table comes from immunoSEQ multiplex PCR, and its TCRdb copy is limited to in-frame clones, with some not included. The data contain 600,000 to 750,000 clones, about 90% of them singletons. Healthy adults negative for HIV, lacking recent acute infections or vaccinations, served as donors. In germline, CDR1 is SGHDT, CDR2 YYEEEE. Trimming shortened V by 0 bases and J by 8 bases, and 14 bases separated the two germline ends. CDR3 length equals 15 residues. Study conclusions and caveats: Among several donors, roughly 5% of naive CD4 clonotypes were found in common.

With regard to this clone: What it recognizes is unknown.

J is TRBJ1-4 and V is TRBV5-6, with TRBD1 as a possible D gene (5 bases). The receptor was derived from a man younger than 35 in good health. Some clones in this sample may be carry-over from other donors' samples. Sequenced sample: memory CD8+ T cells from PBMCs. As to subset: CD45RO+ cells pooled with CCR7-negative TemRA cells. CDR3 loop: CASSLEGAPGEKLFF. DNA for the CDR3: TGTGCCAGCAGCTTGGAAGGGGCCCCGGGGGAAAAACTGTTTTTT.